The source of this T cell receptor (beta chain) is a study of T-cell memory formation after mild COVID-19. This clonotype was counted only a few times. TCRdb re-derived calls from the 5' RACE reads in MiXCR, one entry per CDR3 protein. This sample has roughly 500,000 distinct CDR3 sequences, with around 20% found just once. Germline V lookup: CDR1 SEHNR, CDR2 FQNEAQ (reference sequence). The CDR3 has 15 amino acids. The V gene end was trimmed by 5 bases and the J gene end by 6 bases; junction bases not matched to a gene: 10. Sequencing was performed on PBMCs or a T cell subset sorted from them (not recorded which). The chain recombines TRBV7-9 with TRBJ1-3; 7 nucleotides align to TRBD1. This TCR was sampled from an adult woman who had mild COVID-19 (a few samples of this study predate the infection). Cell type and time point are not known. In DNA, the CDR3 is TGTGCCAGCAGCCAATTCGGGGACAGCTTAAACACCATATATTTT. Its protein is CASSQFGDSLNTIYF.